The clone carrying this TCR beta chain was detected only a few times. Its antigen is unknown. A much larger clone lies one base from this, so it may be a read error. These data are taken from a study of immune heterogeneity within non-small cell lung tumors. Study details: Tumor histology was classified as squamous cell carcinoma in several cases, non-squamous carcinoma in approximately 10 and not otherwise specified in 1. Overall study results and limits: Most high-frequency T-cell receptor beta clonotypes were specific to a single patient.

The CDR3 runs 12 residues. With 7 bases removed from V and 7 bases from J, the gap between germline ends came to 14 bases. Germline V gene data show CDR1 as DFQATT and CDR2 as SNEGSKA (reference sequence). The authors amplified TCR beta CDR3 by multiplex PCR with 32 V and 13 J primers. TCRdb re-called the multiplex PCR reads through MiXCR, storing one row per CDR3 protein. The sample lists roughly 9,900 distinct CDR3 sequences; 25% to 30% were seen once. Bulk tumor genomic DNA served as template, at around 600 ng per sample. From each primary tumor, several far-apart biopsies were obtained during surgery. Curative surgery was performed on patients who had untreated, newly diagnosed non-small cell lung cancer. Study donors were patients with a new diagnosis of non-small cell lung cancer who underwent surgery with curative intent.

This TCR came from a woman aged 55 to 70 with non-small cell lung cancer. V usage is TRBV20-1 and J usage is TRBJ2-1; no firm D call. Sequenced sample: lung tumor tissue. The CDR3 region has the DNA TGCAGTGTTAGCCTCCTGACGAATGAGCAGTTCTTC. It is translated as CSVSLLTNEQFF.